A single sample is the source of the 20 T cell receptor beta chains below, sequenced in a study of Ad26.COV2.S vaccination and SARS-CoV-2 variants. Sequencing was performed with immunoSEQ multiplex PCR; in TCRdb, only in-frame clones are kept and a portion is missing. Of 430,000 or so clones detected, 89% appear once; the ten largest clones hold approximately 2.5%. Treatment reported: 15 to 20 received Ad26.COV2.S at low or high dose, single or two shots; five or six received placebo; per-sample allocation not given. All samples were drawn on day 63, counting from the first vaccine or placebo injection. This material consisted of peripheral blood, taken in a trial of Ad26.COV2.S vaccine versus placebo. Receptors were obtained from a person aged 18-65 years who received the Ad26.COV2.S COVID-19 vaccine or a placebo.

The gene calls are TRBV4-3 and TRBJ2-5; TRBD2 might be the D (5 bases). Germline-derived CDR1 and CDR2 are LGHNA and YSLEER. V was pared by 0 bases and J by 2 bases, with 13 bases between. CDR3 size: 16 residues. Here the CDR3 reads CASSQDVRGFQETQYF. In nucleotides, the CDR3 is TGCGCCAGCAGCCAAGATGTCCGGGGATTTCAAGAGACCCAGTACTTC.

CDR3 region: CAISDKTGTETQYF. The CDR3 DNA follows: TGTGCCATCAGTGATAAAACCGGGACAGAGACCCAGTACTTC. The V gene is TRBV10-3, the J gene TRBJ2-5; D is perhaps TRBD1 or TRBD2 (5 bases each). V lost 3 bases, J lost 4 bases, and 12 bases lay in between. The CDR3 is made up of 14 amino acids. From germline, CDR1 is ENHRY and CDR2 SYGVKD.

The J gene is TRBJ1-1, the V gene TRBV5-1, with TRBD1 matching over 7 bases. Germline V gene data show CDR1 as SGHRS and CDR2 as YFSETQ. Trimming took 5 bases from V and 5 from J; bases not matched to a gene: 9. The CDR3 runs to 14 residues. The CDR3 DNA is TGCGCCAGCAGTGAGGCAGGGGGGTTGACTGAAGCTTTCTTT. This translates into CASSEAGGLTEAFF.

This rearrangement joins TRBV28 to TRBJ2-7, with D maybe TRBD2 (6 bases). This CDR3 spans 14 amino acids. Trimming shortened V by 2 bases and J by 5 bases, and 13 bases separated the two germline ends. Per the germline V gene, CDR1 is MDHEN and CDR2 is SYDVKM. In DNA form, the CDR3 reads TGTGCCAGCAGTTTAGGAGGGGTCCTGAACGAGCAGTACTTC. It codes for CASSLGGVLNEQYF.

The J gene is TRBJ2-1, the V gene TRBV9; D could derive from TRBD1 or TRBD2 (5 bases each). This CDR3 is 15 amino acids long. CDR1 is SGDLS and CDR2 is YYNGEE in the germline V gene. The germline V and J ends were trimmed by 0 bases and 4 bases, with 11 bases remaining between them. CDR3 DNA: TGTGCCAGCAGCGTAGGAGGGACGGTATACAATGAGCAGTTCTTC. Its translation: CASSVGGTVYNEQFF.

V and J are TRBV29-1 and TRBJ2-6; D is perhaps TRBD1 (6 bases). The length of the CDR3 is 15 residues. Germline V lookup: CDR1 SQVTM, CDR2 ANQGSEA. The CDR3 sequence is CRPRTDYSGANVLTF. For the CDR3, the DNA is TGCAGGCCGCGGACAGATTACTCTGGGGCCAACGTCCTGACTTTC. Full variable domain (remainder filled in from reference TRBV29-1 and TRBJ2-6): SAVISQKPSRDICQRGTSLTIQCQVDSQVTMMFWYRQQPGQSLTLIATANQGSEATYESGFVIDKFPISRPNLTFSTLTVSNMSPEDSSIYLCRPRTDYSGANVLTFGAGSRLTVL.

This chain joins TRBV28 and TRBJ2-1; TRBD1 is a possible D gene (6 bases). There are 12 residues in the CDR3. The germline gives CDR1 MDHEN, CDR2 SYDVKM. The CDR3 DNA reads TGTGCTACAGGGAAGGCGTACAATGAGCAGTTCTTC. Encoded protein: CATGKAYNEQFF. The whole variable domain, remainder taken from reference TRBV28 and TRBJ2-1, is DVKVTQSSRYLVKRTGEKVFLECVQDMDHENMFWYRQDPGLGLRLIYFSYDVKMKEKGDIPEGYSVSREKKERFSLILESASTNQTSMYLCATGKAYNEQFFGPGTRLTVL.

V gene TRBV11-3 combines with J gene TRBJ2-1, with D tentatively TRBD2 (6 bases). This CDR3 contains 12 residues. CDR1 and CDR2 from the germline V gene are SGHNT and YENEEA. V was clipped by 3 bases and J by 7 bases, with 7 bases between them. The CDR3 DNA sequence: TGTGCCAGCAGCTTGGGGAGGAATGAGCAGTTCTTC. Amino acids: CASSLGRNEQFF. Drawing the rest from reference TRBV11-3 and TRBJ2-1, the complete variable domain is EAGVVQSPRYKIIEKKQPVAFWCNPISGHNTLYWYLQNLGQGPELLIRYENEEAVDDSQLPKDRFSAERLKGVDSTLKIQPAELGDSAVYLCASSLGRNEQFFGPGTRLTVL.

The gene calls are TRBV27 and TRBJ1-5; tentative D call: TRBD1 (5 bases). The CDR3 is 15 residues long. Germline V gives CDR1 MNHEY, CDR2 SMNVEV (reference sequence). The V and J ends lost 6 bases and 1 base respectively, with 13 bases between them. CDR3 nucleotide sequence: TGTGCCAGCAGACCAGGGATAATAAGCAATCAGCCCCAGCATTTT. It is translated as CASRPGIISNQPQHF.

This clone was found once. The V gene is TRBV7-2, the J gene TRBJ2-2; D is undetermined. V was pared by 2 bases and J by 3 bases, with 4 bases between. Germline lookup yields CDR1 SGHTA and CDR2 FQGNSA. The length of the CDR3 is 13 residues. The CDR3 loop reads CASSLFYTGELFF. As DNA, the CDR3 is TGTGCCAGCAGCTTATTCTACACCGGGGAGCTGTTTTTT.

The chain links TRBV12-3 or TRBV12-4 to TRBJ1-4; no definite D call. V dropped 2 bases and J dropped 10 bases, with 8 bases sitting between them. There are 12 residues in the CDR3. The CDR3 sequence is CASSLHPGKLFF. In nucleotides, the CDR3 is TGTGCCAGCAGTTTACATCCGGGAAAACTGTTTTTT.

The chain has TRBV5-4 and TRBJ2-5; either TRBD1 or TRBD2 may fit D (5 bases each). V lost 4 bases and J 4 bases, leaving 14 bases between the germline ends. The CDR3 spans 14 residues. The germline V gene has CDR1 SGHNT and CDR2 YYREEE (reference sequence). CDR3 region: CASSLRDRRETQYF. In DNA, the CDR3 is TGTGCCAGCAGCCTGAGGGACCGACGAGAGACCCAGTACTTC.

This clone was detected only once. V and J are TRBV6-5 and TRBJ2-1; TRBD2 matches at 8 bases. The CDR3 totals 15 residues. Germline CDR1 and CDR2: MNHEY and SVGAGI. V was clipped by 2 bases and J by 8 bases; unmatched bases: 8. CDR3: CASSYQAGVSDEQFF. DNA for the CDR3: TGTGCCAGCAGTTACCAAGCGGGGGTTAGTGATGAGCAGTTCTTC.

This clone was detected once. This chain uses TRBV7-2 with TRBJ1-4; D perhaps matches TRBD1 (5 bases). CDR1 and CDR2 (germline): SGHTA, FQGNSA. The germline V and J ends were trimmed by 5 bases and 5 bases, with 12 bases remaining between them. This CDR3 has 14 amino acids. As DNA, the CDR3 is TGTGCCAGCAGCGTCCGGGACGGGAATGAAAAACTGTTTTTT. Its protein is CASSVRDGNEKLFF.

The chain has TRBV10-3 and TRBJ2-1; unclear D gene. CDR1 is ENHRY, CDR2 SYGVKD, per germline. There are 15 residues in the CDR3. V gave up 8 bases and J gave up 0 bases, with 14 bases separating them. CDR3 sequence: CAISPQLGSYNEQFF. The CDR3 DNA follows: TGTGCCATCTCCCCCCAGCTAGGCTCCTACAATGAGCAGTTCTTC.

V gene TRBV6-5 combines with J gene TRBJ1-2; D remains ambiguous. This CDR3 has 14 residues. Germline values: CDR1 MNHEY, CDR2 SVGAGI. Trimming pared 6 bases from V and 1 base from J, leaving 12 bases between. CDR3 residues: CASSRSYGNYGYTF. The CDR3 DNA sequence: TGTGCCAGCAGCCGGTCTTATGGTAACTATGGCTACACCTTC.

This rearrangement joins TRBV18 to TRBJ2-7; D unresolved. Germline V CDR1 and CDR2: KGHSH, LQKENI. CDR3 length: 15 residues. Trimming took off 5 bases at V and 2 bases at J, with 16 bases between the two ends. CDR3 sequence (DNA): TGTGCCAGCTCATCGACTCGGCACGGACCCTACGAGCAGTACTTC. Translated: CASSSTRHGPYEQYF.

The chain employs TRBV18 and TRBJ2-1, with 8 bases aligning to TRBD2. Per the germline V gene, CDR1 is KGHSH and CDR2 is LQKENI. Trimming took 6 bases from V and 2 from J; bases not matched to a gene: 3. This CDR3 has 14 amino acids. DNA for the CDR3: TGTGCCAGCTCCTCGACTAGCGCCTACAATGAGCAGTTCTTC. The encoded protein is CASSSTSAYNEQFF.

V is TRBV10-3 and J is TRBJ2-5; D remains ambiguous. Trimming cost V 6 bases and J 5 bases, with 16 bases left between them. In germline, CDR1 is ENHRY, CDR2 SYGVKD. There are 14 residues in the CDR3. CDR3: CAISPTTRRETQYF. CDR3 coding DNA: TGTGCCATCAGCCCAACGACCCGACGGGAGACCCAGTACTTC.

The chain has TRBV27 and TRBJ1-6; D is unclear. The CDR3 length is 18 residues. Trimming removed 4 bases from V and 3 bases from J, with 19 bases in between. Germline V gene lookup returns CDR1 MNHEY and CDR2 SMNVEV (reference sequence). The CDR3 sequence: CASSSQGGERNYNSPLHF. CDR3 DNA sequence: TGTGCCAGCAGTTCCCAAGGAGGTGAGAGAAACTATAATTCACCCCTCCACTTT.